This passage covers 22 T cell receptor beta chains from one sample sequenced in a study of T cell repertoires in cytomegalovirus infection. One entry per CDR3 protein results from TCRdb running MiXCR on the reads. The sample consists of a few hundred thousand distinct CDR3 sequences, about 13% of them appearing once. Sequenced material: PBMCs. Source of these receptors: a human donor in good health (CMV status not recorded). Some clones in this sample may be carry-over from other donors' samples.

CDR3 coding DNA: TGTGCCAGCAGCTGGGGCAGGGCCGTCCGGACCCAGTACTTC. It specifies CASSWGRAVRTQYF. The chain couples TRBV5-6 to TRBJ2-5; TRBD1 might be the D (5 bases). CDR1 and CDR2 from the germline V gene are SGHDT and YYEEEE. The CDR3 covers 14 residues. The germline V and J ends were trimmed by 3 bases and 7 bases, with 16 bases remaining between them.

This clonotype was counted many times. This chain joins TRBV6-2 or TRBV6-3 and TRBJ2-3, with unresolved D. The CDR3 is made up of 14 amino acids. Trimming removed 3 bases from V and 4 bases from J, with 11 bases in between. The germline CDR1 and CDR2 sequences are MNHEY and SVGEGT. The CDR3 DNA follows: TGTGCCAGCAGTTATTCCTCTCCTGCAGATACGCAGTATTTT. Residues: CASSYSSPADTQYF.

This clonotype was seen many times. The chain carries TRBV7-6 and TRBJ1-3; D perhaps matches TRBD1 (6 bases). CDR3 size: 16 residues. V shed 1 base and J shed 4 bases, with 14 bases lying between them. Germline CDR1 SGHVS, CDR2 FNYEAQ. The DNA for the CDR3 is TGTGCCAGCAGCTTAGGGACAGAGAAAGGGGGAAACACCATATATTTT. Residues: CASSLGTEKGGNTIYF. The entire variable domain, with the rest obtained from reference TRBV7-6 and TRBJ1-3, is as follows: GAGVSQSPRYKVTKRGQDVALRCDPISGHVSLYWYRQALGQGPEFLTYFNYEAQQDKSGLPNDRFSAERPEGSISTLTIQRTEQRDSAMYRCASSLGTEKGGNTIYFGEGSWLTVV.

The chain joins TRBV7-9 to TRBJ1-1; D is ambiguous. Germline CDR1 reads SEHNR; CDR2 reads FQNEAQ (reference sequence). Deletions cut 3 bases from V and 3 bases from J, with 11 bases between. The CDR3 is made up of 14 amino acids. This chain's CDR3 is CASSLTAGDTEAFF. CDR3 sequence (DNA): TGTGCCAGCAGCTTGACCGCGGGAGACACTGAAGCTTTCTTT.

The chain joins TRBV19 to TRBJ2-1; possibly TRBD2 for D (6 bases). This CDR3 is 14 amino acids long. V gave up 3 bases and J gave up 6 bases, with 12 bases separating them. Germline-derived CDR1 and CDR2 are LNHDA and SQIVND (reference sequence). The CDR3 coding sequence is TGTGCCAGTAGTATTCGGGGGACGCGCAATGAGCAGTTCTTC. Protein product: CASSIRGTRNEQFF.

This clonotype occurred many times. The V gene is TRBV10-3, the J gene TRBJ2-3, with D perhaps matching TRBD2 (6 bases). Trimming left V 8 bases short and J 3 bases short, with 12 bases between. This CDR3 has 13 amino acids. Per the germline V gene, CDR1 is ENHRY and CDR2 is SYGVKD. The CDR3 bases are TGTGCCATCGGGCGGGACGGGACAGATACGCAGTATTTT. This codes for CAIGRDGTDTQYF.

This clonotype was detected ten times or more. This sequence joins TRBV27 and TRBJ1-5; maybe TRBD1 (5 bases). Deletions cut 5 bases from V and 1 base from J, with 9 bases between. The CDR3 length is 14 residues. The V gene's germline CDR1 is MNHEY and CDR2 SMNVEV (reference sequence). The CDR3 region is CASSTQESNQPQHF. DNA of the CDR3: TGTGCCAGCAGTACACAGGAGAGCAATCAGCCCCAGCATTTT.

This sequence joins TRBV2 and TRBJ2-6; D uncertain. This CDR3 contains 18 residues. The germline gives CDR1 SNHLY, CDR2 FYNNEI. V lost 6 bases to trimming and J lost 0 bases, with 18 bases between them. As DNA, the CDR3 is TGTGCCAGCAGCGGGCTTGGCAGCACAATCTCTGGGGCCAACGTCCTGACTTTC. Translated: CASSGLGSTISGANVLTF.

This clonotype occurred many times. The V call is TRBV7-9, the J call TRBJ2-3; no clear D gene. Deletions cut 2 bases from V and 2 bases from J, with 11 bases between. Germline assignment: CDR1 SEHNR and CDR2 FQNEAQ (reference sequence). The CDR3 totals 15 residues. The CDR3 protein is CASSLLLPNTDTQYF. In nucleotides, the CDR3 is TGTGCCAGCAGCTTATTACTACCCAACACAGATACGCAGTATTTT. Together with reference TRBV7-9 and TRBJ2-3, the CDR3 gives the full variable domain: DTGVSQNPRHKITKRGQNVTFRCDPISEHNRLYWYRQTLGQGPEFLTYFQNEAQLEKSRLLSDRFSAERPKGSFSTLEIQRTEQGDSAMYLCASSLLLPNTDTQYFGPGTRLTVL.

This clonotype was found once. The final CDR3 position lacks the conserved phenylalanine or tryptophan, pointing to a likely read error. The chain has TRBV20-1 and TRBJ1-2; no reliable D call. The germline V gene has CDR1 DFQATT and CDR2 SNEGSKA (reference sequence). The V gene lost 0 bases and the J gene lost 3 bases, with 8 bases spanning the gap. The CDR3 extends over 13 amino acids. CDR3 DNA sequence: TGCAGTGCTAGAGATCCAGGAGACTATGGCTACACCTAC. Protein product: CSARDPGDYGYTY.

The genes are TRBV28 and TRBJ1-1; D remains ambiguous. The CDR3 spans 14 residues. Germline CDR1 and CDR2: MDHEN and SYDVKM. Trimming cost V 3 bases and J 0 bases, with 8 bases left between them. CDR3 region: CASSLVNMNTEAFF. The CDR3 coding sequence is TGTGCCAGCAGTTTGGTTAACATGAACACTGAAGCTTTCTTT.

In this sample, this clonotype turned up many times. The chain combines TRBV7-2 with TRBJ2-7, with a possible D match to TRBD2 (5 bases). The CDR3 consists of 13 residues. Trimming removed 5 bases from V and 2 bases from J, with 10 bases in between. The V gene's germline CDR1 is SGHTA and CDR2 FQGNSA. The CDR3 sequence is CASSPPGTYEQYF. CDR3 bases: TGTGCCAGCAGCCCCCCGGGGACCTACGAGCAGTACTTC. Full variable domain (remainder filled in from reference TRBV7-2 and TRBJ2-7): GAGVSQSPSNKVTEKGKDVELRCDPISGHTALYWYRQSLGQGLEFLIYFQGNSAPDKSGLPSDRFSAERTGGSVSTLTIQRTQQEDSAVYLCASSPPGTYEQYFGPGTRLTVT.

This chain connects TRBV27 to TRBJ2-7, with 7 bases that match TRBD1. The germline CDR1 and CDR2 sequences are MNHEY and SMNVEV (reference sequence). The CDR3 extends over 13 amino acids. The trim removed 6 bases at V and 2 bases at J, leaving 4 bases unmatched. Here the CDR3 DNA reads TGTGCCAGCAGCTACAGGGGCGCCTACGAGCAGTACTTC. Translation gives CASSYRGAYEQYF.

At least ten counts were recorded for this clonotype. J is TRBJ1-2 and V is TRBV19; 10 bases line up with TRBD1. The CDR3 loop spans 17 amino acids. Losses at the gene ends were 2 bases for V and 6 bases for J; bases not matched to a gene: 12. Germline V gene lookup returns CDR1 LNHDA and CDR2 SQIVND (reference sequence). CDR3: CASSITASTGGRDGYTF. For the CDR3, the DNA is TGTGCCAGTAGTATAACCGCCTCGACAGGGGGCCGCGATGGCTACACCTTC.

This clonotype was seen repeatedly, ten times or more. The gene calls are TRBV7-8 and TRBJ2-7; 9 bases match TRBD2. The CDR3 length is 16 residues. V dropped 2 bases and J dropped 0; count of bases not matched to a gene: 5. CDR1 SGHVS and CDR2 FQNEAQ come from the germline V gene. The CDR3 DNA sequence: TGTGCCAGCAGCTTACGACTAGCGGACCGCTCCTACGAGCAGTACTTC. It encodes CASSLRLADRSYEQYF. Full variable domain (rest looked up from reference TRBV7-8 and TRBJ2-7): GAGVSQSPRYKVAKRGQDVALRCDPISGHVSLFWYQQALGQGPEFLTYFQNEAQLDKSGLPSDRFFAERPEGSVSTLKIQRTQQEDSAVYLCASSLRLADRSYEQYFGPGTRLTVT.

This clonotype turned up a few times. The CDR3, as DNA: TGTGCCAGCAGCGTTGATGGGACTCAAGAGACCCAGTACTTC. Translation: CASSVDGTQETQYF. This rearrangement joins TRBV9 to TRBJ2-5, with D possibly matching TRBD2 (6 bases). V lost 2 bases, J lost 2 bases, and 10 bases lay in between. Germline V gene sequence: CDR1 SGDLS, CDR2 YYNGEE. There are 14 residues in the CDR3.

The rearrangement links TRBV10-2 to TRBJ2-7; tentatively, D is TRBD1 or TRBD2 (5 bases each). The V end was cut by 5 bases, the J end by 3 bases, with 14 bases between. The CDR3 is made up of 14 amino acids. Germline CDR1 and CDR2: WSHSY and SAAADI. In nucleotides, the CDR3 is TGCGCCAGCAGTTCCCATCCAGGGAGCTACGAGCAGTACTTC. Its translation is CASSSHPGSYEQYF.

A few counts support this clonotype. The rearrangement joins TRBV29-1 to TRBJ2-5; D not certain. Germline-derived CDR1 and CDR2 are SQVTM and ANQGSEA. Trimming removed 4 bases from V and 4 bases from J, with 4 bases in between. The CDR3 extends over 10 amino acids. Here the CDR3 reads CSVGIETQYF. CDR3 nucleotide sequence: TGCAGCGTTGGGATAGAGACCCAGTACTTC.

In its sample, this clonotype was seen many times. The chain employs TRBV28 and TRBJ2-5; 14 nucleotides align to TRBD2. The germline V gene has CDR1 MDHEN and CDR2 SYDVKM. This CDR3 has 20 amino acids. The J segment lost 4 bases and the V segment lost 4 bases, leaving 17 bases of the junction unmatched. CDR3 sequence: CASSSDLGTSGRRGGETQYF. The CDR3 DNA follows: TGTGCCAGCAGTTCGGATTTGGGGACTAGCGGGAGAAGAGGCGGAGAGACCCAGTACTTC.

The chain uses TRBV25-1 and TRBJ1-2; 8 bases align to TRBD1. CDR1 and CDR2 from the germline V gene are MGHDK and SYGVNS. The CDR3 sequence is 14 residues long. V lost 5 bases to trimming and J lost 4 bases; unmatched junction nucleotides: 6. CDR3 nucleotides: TGTGCCAGCAGTCCAGGGGGCGCCGCCTATGGCTACACCTTC. Its translation is CASSPGGAAYGYTF.

At least ten counts were recorded for this clonotype. V gene TRBV7-3 combines with J gene TRBJ2-1, with 8 bases lining up with TRBD1. CDR3 length equals 13 residues. The V gene's germline CDR1 is SGHTA and CDR2 FQGTGA. Germline trimming cut 4 bases from V and 9 bases from J; bases unmatched to any gene: 5. The CDR3, as DNA: TGTGCCAGCAGCTCGGACAGGGCCGGTGAGCAGTTCTTC. Its translation: CASSSDRAGEQFF.

This clonotype was seen only a few times. This chain links TRBV2 with TRBJ2-3; 9 bases match TRBD2. The CDR3 spans 14 residues. V lost 8 bases, J lost 2 bases, and 5 bases stayed unmatched. Germline CDR1 SNHLY, CDR2 FYNNEI. DNA of the CDR3: TGTGCCAGCTGGGGCGGGGGGGTCACAGATACGCAGTATTTT. Encoded protein: CASWGGGVTDTQYF.